The rows below give T cell receptor beta chains drawn from one sample of a study of monozygotic twins with inflammatory bowel disease. TCRdb reprocessed the 5' RACE reads and keeps a single row for each CDR3 protein, giving no DNA. The sample data list 88,000 or so distinct CDR3 sequences. Sequenced: blood. Every receptor here comes from a human donor with ulcerative colitis or Crohn's disease, or a healthy co-twin of an affected twin (not recorded which). Each CDR3 is given with its conserved first and last residue. The order of the fields is clone size, CDR3 length, V gene, J gene, CDR3 protein. Rows give clone size only sometimes, using once, few, many, or a class for an expanded clone.

abundance: NA; len: 17; v_gene: TRBV10-3; j_gene: TRBJ1-3; CDR3aa: CAIRREFSPLSGNTIYF
abundance: NA; len: 13; v_gene: TRBV10-3; j_gene: TRBJ1-5; CDR3aa: CAIRQGYNQPQHF
abundance: NA; len: 13; v_gene: TRBV5-1; j_gene: TRBJ1-4; CDR3aa: CASSFGRDEKLFF
abundance: NA; len: 15; v_gene: TRBV20-1; j_gene: TRBJ2-7; CDR3aa: CSARAEEGTDYEQYF
abundance: NA; len: 14; v_gene: TRBV7-6; j_gene: TRBJ2-7; CDR3aa: CASSLEAGSYEQYF
abundance: NA; len: 16; v_gene: TRBV5-1; j_gene: TRBJ2-1; CDR3aa: CASSSHRDWTYNEQFF
abundance: NA; len: 13; v_gene: TRBV6-5; j_gene: TRBJ2-3; CDR3aa: CASSSPGTDTQYF
abundance: NA; len: 14; v_gene: TRBV7-2; j_gene: TRBJ1-5; CDR3aa: CASSLRYSNQPQHF
abundance: NA; len: 15; v_gene: TRBV3-1; j_gene: TRBJ1-1; CDR3aa: CASSQEQVLQNEAFF
abundance: NA; len: 15; v_gene: TRBV20-1; j_gene: TRBJ1-5; CDR3aa: CSPRQWGLCNQPQHF
abundance: NA; len: 14; v_gene: TRBV5-5; j_gene: TRBJ1-1; CDR3aa: CASSTWDRNTEAFF
abundance: NA; len: 17; v_gene: TRBV6-1; j_gene: TRBJ2-3; CDR3aa: CASSRTSGGAGADTQYF
abundance: NA; len: 15; v_gene: TRBV27; j_gene: TRBJ2-1; CDR3aa: CASRQDRESYNEQFF
abundance: NA; len: 16; v_gene: TRBV7-2; j_gene: TRBJ1-5; CDR3aa: CASSRRGEGGNQPQHF
abundance: NA; len: 13; v_gene: TRBV20-1; j_gene: TRBJ2-7; CDR3aa: CSATWGDSYEQYF
abundance: NA; len: 13; v_gene: TRBV29-1; j_gene: TRBJ1-1; CDR3aa: CSGWGGGNTEAFF
abundance: NA; len: 13; v_gene: TRBV6-5; j_gene: TRBJ1-2; CDR3aa: CASSYHRPYGYTF
abundance: NA; len: 16; v_gene: TRBV20-1; j_gene: TRBJ1-1; CDR3aa: CSARDSGRGKNTEAFF
abundance: NA; len: 15; v_gene: TRBV5-5; j_gene: TRBJ1-1; CDR3aa: CASSSQPNLNTEAFF
abundance: NA; len: 16; v_gene: TRBV5-4; j_gene: TRBJ1-1; CDR3aa: CASSRRPTGYGDEAFF
abundance: NA; len: 13; v_gene: TRBV7-9; j_gene: TRBJ1-2; CDR3aa: CASSFRDLRAYTF
abundance: NA; len: 16; v_gene: TRBV5-8; j_gene: TRBJ2-1; CDR3aa: CASSSPGQGLASEQFF
abundance: NA; len: 18; v_gene: TRBV11-1; j_gene: TRBJ2-3; CDR3aa: CASSPSKTSSTSTDTQYF
abundance: NA; len: 15; v_gene: TRBV12-3/TRBV12-4; j_gene: TRBJ1-5; CDR3aa: CASSFGSGRNQPQHF
abundance: NA; len: 14; v_gene: TRBV5-1; j_gene: TRBJ1-2; CDR3aa: CASSSDGGFYGYTF
abundance: NA; len: 14; v_gene: TRBV12-3/TRBV12-4; j_gene: TRBJ1-6; CDR3aa: CASSAGTGNSPLHF
abundance: NA; len: 15; v_gene: TRBV5-1; j_gene: TRBJ1-1; CDR3aa: CASSRGTGEYTEAFF
abundance: NA; len: 15; v_gene: TRBV6-1; j_gene: TRBJ1-5; CDR3aa: CASSPGQASNQPQHF
abundance: NA; len: 15; v_gene: TRBV18; j_gene: TRBJ1-1; CDR3aa: CASSPEQIQNTEAFF
abundance: NA; len: 14; v_gene: TRBV5-4; j_gene: TRBJ2-4; CDR3aa: CASSLGVEVDIQYF
abundance: NA; len: 13; v_gene: TRBV5-6; j_gene: TRBJ1-2; CDR3aa: CASSLGRNYGYTF
abundance: NA; len: 15; v_gene: TRBV5-1; j_gene: TRBJ1-2; CDR3aa: CASSPGTGAPYGYTF
abundance: NA; len: 15; v_gene: TRBV20-1; j_gene: TRBJ1-1; CDR3aa: CSASPGTAMNTEAFF
abundance: NA; len: 13; v_gene: TRBV15; j_gene: TRBJ1-1; CDR3aa: CATSGGRNTEAFF
abundance: NA; len: 15; v_gene: TRBV12-3/TRBV12-4; j_gene: TRBJ2-1; CDR3aa: CASSLNTGQGNEQFF
abundance: NA; len: 12; v_gene: TRBV5-6; j_gene: TRBJ1-2; CDR3aa: CASISAGYGYTF
abundance: NA; len: 16; v_gene: TRBV18; j_gene: TRBJ2-1; CDR3aa: CASSPQGLAGDNEQFF
abundance: NA; len: 16; v_gene: TRBV5-1; j_gene: TRBJ2-5; CDR3aa: CASSTRVAGGQETQYF
abundance: NA; len: 16; v_gene: TRBV5-1; j_gene: TRBJ2-3; CDR3aa: CASSLAFRDGTDTQYF
abundance: NA; len: 19; v_gene: TRBV15; j_gene: TRBJ2-1; CDR3aa: CATSTLGYGTHFSYNEQFF
abundance: NA; len: 16; v_gene: TRBV7-2; j_gene: TRBJ2-7; CDR3aa: CASSLDGPGTPYEQYF
abundance: NA; len: 17; v_gene: TRBV11-2; j_gene: TRBJ2-1; CDR3aa: CASSLVVQAGTPNEQFF
abundance: NA; len: 11; v_gene: TRBV6-1; j_gene: TRBJ2-1; CDR3aa: CASSESWWQFF
abundance: NA; len: 17; v_gene: TRBV6-5; j_gene: TRBJ1-2; CDR3aa: CASSYSLTRGVHYGYTF
abundance: NA; len: 12; v_gene: TRBV19; j_gene: TRBJ2-5; CDR3aa: CASKGFGETQYF
abundance: NA; len: 14; v_gene: TRBV29-1; j_gene: TRBJ2-7; CDR3aa: CSVPGHLGSYEQYF
abundance: NA; len: 17; v_gene: TRBV5-1; j_gene: TRBJ1-3; CDR3aa: CASSWAYGGLAGNTIYF
abundance: NA; len: 17; v_gene: TRBV25-1; j_gene: TRBJ1-2; CDR3aa: CASSERGKGSSGEGYTF
abundance: NA; len: 15; v_gene: TRBV4-1; j_gene: TRBJ1-1; CDR3aa: CASSTGGSQDTEAFF
abundance: NA; len: 13; v_gene: TRBV12-3/TRBV12-4; j_gene: TRBJ1-5; CDR3aa: CASGDSSNQPQHF
abundance: NA; len: 13; v_gene: TRBV6-5; j_gene: TRBJ2-7; CDR3aa: CASSPGTLYEQYF
abundance: NA; len: 16; v_gene: TRBV27; j_gene: TRBJ1-4; CDR3aa: CASSLRGGIPNEKLFF
abundance: NA; len: 15; v_gene: TRBV24-1; j_gene: TRBJ1-2; CDR3aa: CATSDTGQGPLGYTF
abundance: NA; len: 13; v_gene: TRBV11-2; j_gene: TRBJ2-7; CDR3aa: CASSQQVTYEQYF
abundance: NA; len: 14; v_gene: TRBV5-1; j_gene: TRBJ1-1; CDR3aa: CASSWGQVGDEAFF
abundance: medium-sized; len: 15; v_gene: TRBV19; j_gene: TRBJ1-1; CDR3aa: CASRLGGQGLTEAFF
abundance: NA; len: 13; v_gene: TRBV12-3/TRBV12-4; j_gene: TRBJ1-1; CDR3aa: CASSRGDFPEAFF
abundance: NA; len: 15; v_gene: TRBV7-2; j_gene: TRBJ1-4; CDR3aa: CASSFYSGANEKLFF
abundance: NA; len: 16; v_gene: TRBV5-1; j_gene: TRBJ2-3; CDR3aa: CASSLVQQGSADTQYF